The rows below give T cell receptor beta chains drawn from one sample of a study of human T cells and chemical hapten exposure. TCRdb reprocessed the RACE reads via MiXCR and lists one record per CDR3 protein. The sample records about 380,000 distinct CDR3 sequences, 4% to 5.5% being singletons. Sequencing used whole blood, obtained in connection with sensitization to the hapten diphenylcyclopropenone (DPC). Receptors were obtained from a woman aged 45-60 years with alopecia areata. Some clones in this sample may be carry-over from other donors' samples. Both conserved end residues are part of each CDR3.

V gene,J gene,CDR3 protein
TRBV28,TRBJ2-7,CASSLSVNPYEQYF
TRBV7-2,TRBJ1-2,CASSLGGRSGSYGYTF
TRBV12-3/TRBV12-4,TRBJ1-2,CASSFAENYGYTF
TRBV7-2,TRBJ1-2,CASSLDPANYGYTF
TRBV9,TRBJ2-3,CASSGVGGGDTQYF
TRBV12-5,TRBJ1-2,CASGDNIYYGYTF
TRBV20-1,TRBJ2-1,CSACRTSGGGNEQFF
TRBV29-1,TRBJ1-2,CSVEDRAGQGPGYTF
TRBV28,TRBJ1-1,CASSWTGIGTEAFF
TRBV30,TRBJ2-2,CAWRDLGLGGGELFF
TRBV29-1,TRBJ1-2,CSAGHDGYTF
TRBV6-2/TRBV6-3,TRBJ2-1,CASSYKIGGLRNNEQFF
TRBV29-1,TRBJ2-3,CSVLSGSSTDTQYF
TRBV4-2,TRBJ1-3,CASSQRFPTSSGNTIYF
TRBV6-2/TRBV6-3,TRBJ1-1,CASSYAISEAFF
TRBV30,TRBJ2-3,CASSGVGEDTQYF
TRBV29-1,TRBJ2-2,CSVDQGLTGELFF
TRBV20-1,TRBJ2-1,CSARKDIETYNEQFF
TRBV20-1,TRBJ2-3,CSASPLAGGLTDTQYF
TRBV5-4,TRBJ2-3,CASSGGLAGGASTDTQYF
TRBV4-3,TRBJ2-5,CASSQSSGRQETQYF
TRBV5-8,TRBJ2-7,CASSLETGTPYEQYF
TRBV27,TRBJ2-1,CASARGLAASGQFF
TRBV2,TRBJ2-5,CASLGGRETQYF
TRBV6-5,TRBJ1-2,CATKTDLGGYTF
TRBV7-6,TRBJ1-4,CASSLEAATNEKLFF
TRBV5-1,TRBJ2-6,CASSSDPGANVLTF
TRBV28,TRBJ2-7,CASSLYGESHEQYF
TRBV7-9,TRBJ1-1,CASSQRVIGGTEAFF
TRBV2,TRBJ1-2,CASSEWASYGYTF
TRBV10-3,TRBJ2-7,CAIGGAAISYEQYF
TRBV7-2,TRBJ2-3,CASSLWADTQYF
TRBV14,TRBJ2-1,CASSMGLGNEQFF
TRBV4-2,TRBJ1-1,CASSQEQGTNTEAFF
TRBV5-1,TRBJ2-7,CASSLVRPGEYF
TRBV28,TRBJ1-2,CASSTRQGPNYGYTF
TRBV7-2,TRBJ2-4,CASSLSRLDNIQYF
TRBV25-1,TRBJ2-7,CASSEYGTGSYEQYF
TRBV29-1,TRBJ2-3,CSVETTVTDTQYF
TRBV6-6,TRBJ1-5,CASRIGDSNQPQHF
TRBV10-3,TRBJ1-5,CAISESGGTGVDQPQHF
TRBV12-3/TRBV12-4,TRBJ2-2,CASSSSTGNTGELFF
TRBV29-1,TRBJ1-1,CSVEDGSVAGGNTEAFF
TRBV5-1,TRBJ2-1,CASSTYTRGHNEQFF
TRBV5-6,TRBJ1-5,CASHPRVSNQPQHF
TRBV2,TRBJ2-4,CASSPDYRHRAKNIQYF
TRBV5-1,TRBJ1-1,CASSLEIWGEAFF
TRBV18,TRBJ2-7,CASSKGSSPYEQYF